The entry below describes one T cell receptor beta chain. The data originate from a study of blood T cell repertoires in COVID-19. Study background: There were acute and convalescent COVID-19 samples, and they came from the United States, Italy and Spain. From T cells, B-cell-depleted T cells, or PBMCs came the material, which was cDNA or gDNA.

Original analysis: By means of reference gene primer amplification, nucleated cell counts were estimated. TCRdb's copy holds only in-frame clones and misses some; the assay was immunoSEQ multiplex PCR. D and trimming were read from the DNA, whereas the V and J calls and clone size are those reported in that table. Counted here are 20,000 to 30,000 clones, about 77% occurring once; the ten biggest clones make up more than 12%. Germline V gives CDR1 MNHEY, CDR2 SVGAGI. Trimming at V came to 2 bases and at J to 3 bases, leaving 4 bases not matched to a gene. This CDR3 is built from 14 residues. This receptor was obtained from a man older than 75 with active or convalescent COVID-19. The source material was peripheral blood. This chain joins TRBV6-5 and TRBJ2-7, with 7 bases aligning to TRBD1. CDR3 coding DNA: TGTGCCAGCAGTTACCGCCAGGGGGTCTACGAGCAGTACTTC. The encoded protein is CASSYRQGVYEQYF.